These 3 T cell receptor beta chains originate from one sample sequenced in a study of technical replicates of blood from four donors. Sequencing used immunoSEQ multiplex PCR; TCRdb keeps in-frame clones, though not all of them. The sample holds tens of thousands of clones, roughly 96% seen once. Source material: T cells isolated from PBMCs. Source of these receptors: a human donor in good health.

This clone has a handful of counts. The rearrangement joins TRBV30 to TRBJ1-1; D unresolved. The CDR3 runs to 15 residues. Trimming took off 0 bases at V and 1 base at J, with 12 bases between the two ends. Germline-derived CDR1 and CDR2 are GTSNPN and SVGIG (reference sequence). CDR3 protein: CAWSVSRTTNTEAFF. The DNA for the CDR3 is TGTGCCTGGAGTGTAAGCCGCACCACGAACACTGAAGCTTTCTTT.

The V gene is TRBV6-4, the J gene TRBJ1-2; 8 nucleotides agree with TRBD1. Looked up from germline, CDR1 is MRHNA and CDR2 is SNTAGT. The V and J ends lost 6 bases and 4 bases, in that order; junction bases with no gene match: 7. The CDR3 is 14 amino acids. CDR3 bases: TGTGCCAGCAGCCCCAGGGGGCCGGGCTATGGCTACACCTTC. As protein: CASSPRGPGYGYTF.

V gene TRBV10-1 combines with J gene TRBJ2-5, with TRBD1 matching 7 bases. The V and J ends lost 0 bases and 2 bases, in that order; junction bases with no gene match: 6. The CDR3 extends over 16 amino acids. Germline V gene lookup returns CDR1 WNHNN and CDR2 SYGVQD (reference sequence). CDR3 bases: TGCGCCAGCAGTGAGTCAAAGGACAGGACACAAGAGACCCAGTACTTC. It yields the protein CASSESKDRTQETQYF.